This TCR beta chain is drawn from a study of T cells in Graves' hyperthyroidism and ophthalmopathy. Exclusion criteria comprised uncontrolled infection, other autoimmune disease, pregnancy or lactation. Out of less than 12 ml of fresh peripheral blood came the PBMCs. Study-level findings and limits: Ophthalmopathy was identified by the model a median about 6.8 months ahead of onset. Blood shared most expanded thyroid clonotypes above 0.001.

This clonotype was detected many times. Its antigen is not known. RNA transcripts were the template for amplifying TCR beta CDR3 regions. An initial round of RT-PCR targeting the TCR CDR3 relied on the HTBI primer set. TCRdb passed the multiplex PCR reads through MiXCR, listing each CDR3 protein once. The sample holds about 560,000 distinct CDR3 sequences; over 15% are singletons and the top ten take around a sixth. The CDR3 is 13 amino acids. Trimming took 6 bases from V and 9 from J; bases not matched to a gene: 9. In germline, CDR1 is SNHLY, CDR2 FYNNEI. The sample comprised blood. The TCR sequence derives from a woman younger than 35 with Graves' hyperthyroidism. The rearrangement joins TRBV2 to TRBJ2-3, with TRBD1 identical over 7 bases. For the CDR3, the DNA is TGTGCCAGCAGGGGCCAGACAGGGATCACGCAGTATTTT. This encodes CASRGQTGITQYF. Complete variable domain (other parts from reference TRBV2 and TRBJ2-3): EPEVTQTPSHQVTQMGQEVILRCVPISNHLYFYWYRQILGQKVEFLVSFYNNEISEKSEIFDDQFSVERPDGSNFTLKIRSTKLEDSAMYFCASRGQTGITQYFGPGTRLTVL.